The source of this T cell receptor beta chain is a study of response to subunit inactivated influenza vaccine. Study-wide findings and caveats: The authors put forward the suggestion that each seasonal influenza vaccination may bring in only a limited number of new T cells.

In TCRdb, the RT-PCR reads were re-called with MiXCR into one record per CDR3 protein. The sample shows around 540,000 distinct CDR3 sequences, 12% of them seen only once. The CDR3 is 14 residues long. Germline V gene sequence: CDR1 LGHDT, CDR2 YNNKEL (reference sequence). Trimming cost V 2 bases and J 8 bases, with 15 bases left between them. This clonotype was seen a handful of times. The antigen is unknown. The source was PBMCs from blood, collected on the day of vaccination. This receptor was taken from a man between 50 and 59 years old who received an inactivated influenza vaccine. The gene calls are TRBV3-1 and TRBJ1-2; D remains unclear. The CDR3 DNA sequence: TGTGCCAGCAGCCAACGCGAGGGCCGCGACGGCTACACCTTC. Translation: CASSQREGRDGYTF.